This T cell receptor beta chain was identified in a study of T cell responses to AZD1222 COVID-19 vaccine. Germline loops: CDR1 KGHSH, CDR2 LQKENI. This CDR3 comprises 16 residues. V lost 1 base to trimming and J lost 6 bases; unmatched junction nucleotides: 9. Whether given at about 4 or about 12 weeks, second doses were pooled. Comments on this clone: Its specificity is unknown.

The method was immunoSEQ multiplex PCR; TCRdb's version includes in-frame clones alone and lacks a portion of them. The sample records some 170,000 clones, roughly 94% being singletons. Findings and caveats of the study: Epitopes outside B.1.351 and B.1.1.7 mutated regions reportedly drew nearly half of spike TCRs. Among the donors, most were white British and more were female, and clonal diversity was possibly underestimated.

The chain links TRBV18 to TRBJ2-7, with TRBD2 matching 10 bases. The clonotype comes from an adult who received the AZD1222 COVID-19 vaccine. The starting material was peripheral blood, obtained 28 days after the second AZD1222 dose. The DNA for the CDR3 is TGTGCCAGCTCACCACGTTGGCTAGCGGGAGATAGCGAGCAGTACTTC. Translation: CASSPRWLAGDSEQYF.